The rows below give T cell receptor beta chains drawn from one sample of a study of vaccination effects on CD4 cells after COVID-19. These TCRs are of unknown antigen specificity. Generated by immunoSEQ multiplex PCR, the TCRdb table keeps only in-frame clones and is missing some. The sample gives 65,000 or so clones, more than 70% of which show up once; roughly 3.1% is in the top ten. This specimen was CD4+ T cells from PBMCs cultured with HCoV-NL63 spike peptides, taken before COVID-19 vaccination. The receptors were gathered from a human donor who received a COVID-19 vaccine. The CDR3 runs from the conserved cysteine through the conserved F or W. The order of the fields is D gene, J gene, V gene, clone size, CDR3 protein, CDR3 DNA. The D gene is left open where the match is weak. Clone size is stated in some rows and not others, as once, few, many or a class when expanded.

- TRBJ2-2 TRBV7-2 - CASSPQTSNTGELFF TGTGCCAGCAGCCCACAGACGTCGAACACCGGGGAGCTGTTTTTT
TRBD2 TRBJ2-2 TRBV29-1 - CSVNQWGTSQDTGELFF TGCAGCGTCAACCAGTGGGGGACTAGTCAAGACACCGGGGAGCTGTTTTTT
TRBD1 TRBJ1-3 TRBV27 - CASSLGQGLGNTIYF TGTGCCAGCAGTTTAGGACAGGGTCTTGGAAACACCATATATTTT
- TRBJ1-3 TRBV18 - CASSPGGSSGNTIYF TGTGCCAGCTCACCCGGGGGGAGCTCTGGAAACACCATATATTTT
- TRBJ1-1 TRBV2 - CASSDAGPMNTEAFF TGTGCCAGCAGTGACGCGGGGCCGATGAACACTGAAGCTTTCTTT
TRBD1 TRBJ1-4 TRBV4-1 - CASSSRTGGGTTNEKLFF TGCGCCAGCAGCTCACGGACAGGGGGAGGTACAACTAATGAAAAACTGTTTTTT
- TRBJ1-6 TRBV30 - CAWNPEYNSPLHF TGTGCCTGGAACCCAGAGTATAATTCACCCCTCCACTTT
TRBD1 TRBJ2-2 TRBV4-1 few CASSQRSGTVNTGELFF TGCGCCAGCAGCCAGAGGTCCGGGACAGTAAACACCGGGGAGCTGTTTTTT
- TRBJ2-1 TRBV18 - CASSPTGQEQFF TGTGCCAGCTCGCCTACCGGACAGGAGCAGTTCTTC
- TRBJ2-2 TRBV3-1/TRBV3-2 - CASSRRGAGELFF TGTGCCAGCAGCCGAAGGGGGGCCGGGGAGCTGTTTTTT
TRBD2 TRBJ2-3 TRBV19 once CASTPSGGSKDTQYF TGTGCCAGTACTCCTAGCGGGGGGTCGAAAGATACGCAGTATTTT
- TRBJ1-5 TRBV30 - CAWTQGALLHQPQHF TGTGCCTGGACCCAAGGAGCACTCCTCCATCAGCCCCAGCATTTT
- TRBJ1-5 TRBV6-5 - CASSAVDNQPQHF TGTGCCAGCAGCGCCGTCGACAATCAGCCCCAGCATTTT
- TRBJ2-2 TRBV9 - CASSVGFRNTGELFF TGTGCCAGCAGCGTAGGCTTCAGGAACACCGGGGAGCTGTTTTTT
- TRBJ2-2 TRBV24-1 - CATSPQGGVTGELFF TGTGCCACCAGCCCTCAGGGGGGCGTAACCGGGGAGCTGTTTTTT
- TRBJ1-4 TRBV5-1 - CASTPGSTNEKLFF TGCGCCAGCACCCCTGGATCAACTAATGAAAAACTGTTTTTT
- TRBJ1-5 TRBV6-2/TRBV6-3 - CASSYTGLSNQPQHF TGTGCCAGCAGTTACACAGGACTTAGCAATCAGCCCCAGCATTTT
- TRBJ1-1 TRBV5-1 once CASSLGSGAGTEAFF TGCGCCAGCAGCTTGGGCAGCGGGGCAGGCACTGAAGCTTTCTTT
- TRBJ1-5 TRBV29-1 - CSAKDGNQPQHF TGCAGCGCTAAAGACGGGAATCAGCCCCAGCATTTT
- TRBJ2-3 TRBV5-1 - CASSLVGWPSTDTQYF TGCGCCAGCAGCTTGGTCGGGTGGCCTAGCACAGATACGCAGTATTTT
- TRBJ1-1 TRBV5-1 - CASSFSVGTTEAFF TGCGCCAGCAGCTTTTCAGTAGGGACCACTGAAGCTTTCTTT
TRBD1 TRBJ1-1 TRBV5-1 few CASSLNRGRTEAFF TGCGCCAGCAGCCTTAACAGGGGGCGGACTGAAGCTTTCTTT
- TRBJ1-3 TRBV9 - CASSSQGLAGNTIYF TGTGCCAGCAGCAGTCAGGGTTTGGCTGGAAACACCATATATTTT
- TRBJ1-2 TRBV12-3/TRBV12-4 - CASSLGNFYGYTF TGTGCCAGCAGTTTGGGGAACTTCTATGGCTACACCTTC
TRBD1 TRBJ1-1 TRBV4-1 few CASSQDLGGRTEAFF TGCGCCAGCAGCCAAGATCTAGGGGGCCGTACTGAAGCTTTCTTT
TRBD1 TRBJ2-3 TRBV5-1 - CASSLKQGAQGTQYF TGCGCCAGCAGCTTGAAGCAGGGGGCGCAAGGTACGCAGTATTTT